A selection of T cell receptor beta chains follows, all from one sample in a study of molecular identifiers for immune sequencing clone quantification. TCRdb re-called the PCR reads through MiXCR, storing one row per CDR3 protein. Found here are 400,000 to 600,000 distinct CDR3 sequences, around 23% of them singletons; the top ten hold around 0.79%. Sequencing was performed on naive CD8+ T cells from blood, with Jurkat cell RNA spiked in. Source of these receptors: a human donor in good health. Some libraries in this study had Jurkat cell RNA spiked in. CDR3s include the opening cysteine and the closing phenylalanine or tryptophan. A D gene is named only where the DNA matches it firmly. Some rows have no size entry. The others give once, few or many, or a class for an expanded clone.

V: TRBV20-1; D: .; size: few; J: TRBJ1-2; DNA: TGCAGTGCTAGAGTCGAGGGAAACTATGGCTACACCTTC; CDR3: CSARVEGNYGYTF
V: TRBV2; D: .; size: .; J: TRBJ2-3; DNA: TGTGCCTGCACCCGGAGGGCCGGCAGGGTGGGCGCTACGCAGTATTTT; CDR3: CACTRRAGRVGATQYF
V: TRBV7-9; D: TRBD2; size: few; J: TRBJ2-4; DNA: TGTGCCAGCAGCCCACCCTCAGCGGGGGTAGCCAAAAACATTCAGTACTTC; CDR3: CASSPPSAGVAKNIQYF
V: TRBV6-2/TRBV6-3; D: .; size: few; J: TRBJ1-5; DNA: TGTGCCAGCAGTTACCAACGTACGCGTTCAGGGTTCGGGGGTCGACAGCCCCAGCATTTT; CDR3: CASSYQRTRSGFGGRQPQHF
V: TRBV12-5; D: .; size: few; J: TRBJ1-1; DNA: TGTGCTAGTGGCAAAGACGTTGGGGACGGCACTGAAGCTTTCTTT; CDR3: CASGKDVGDGTEAFF
V: TRBV6-5; D: .; size: many; J: TRBJ1-5; DNA: TGTGCCAGCAGTTCCGTCTCGGGGAATCAGCCCCAGCATTTT; CDR3: CASSSVSGNQPQHF
V: TRBV6-2/TRBV6-3; D: .; size: .; J: TRBJ2-3; DNA: TGTGCCAGCAGTTACCCCAACAGACTAGATACGCAGTATTTT; CDR3: CASSYPNRLDTQYF
V: TRBV4-3; D: TRBD2; size: .; J: TRBJ2-3; DNA: TGCGCCACCAGCCACCAGGAGGCGGGAGGCCCAGATACGCAGTATTTT; CDR3: CATSHQEAGGPDTQYF
V: TRBV5-5; D: .; size: many; J: TRBJ2-7; DNA: TGTGCCAGCAGCTTGGTATGGCCGAGCTCCTACGAGCAGTACTTC; CDR3: CASSLVWPSSYEQYF
V: TRBV10-3; D: .; size: few; J: TRBJ1-2; DNA: TGTGCCATCAAGGCCGGACAGATCTATGGCTACACCTTC; CDR3: CAIKAGQIYGYTF
V: TRBV27; D: .; size: .; J: TRBJ1-2; DNA: TGTGCCAGCAGTTTGGAAAGGAGCAACTTCTATGGCTACACCTTC; CDR3: CASSLERSNFYGYTF
V: TRBV10-3; D: .; size: .; J: TRBJ2-1; DNA: TGTGCCATCAGTGCTCTGAACTCCTACAATGAGCAGTTCTTC; CDR3: CAISALNSYNEQFF
V: TRBV7-6; D: TRBD2; size: many; J: TRBJ2-7; DNA: TGTGCCAGCAGCTTAACTAGCGGGAAGGACGAGCAGTACTTC; CDR3: CASSLTSGKDEQYF
V: TRBV11-2; D: .; size: .; J: TRBJ2-5; DNA: TGTGCCAGCAGCTTAGGGGGGACGGGGTTCCAAGAGACCCAGTACTTC; CDR3: CASSLGGTGFQETQYF
V: TRBV29-1; D: .; size: many; J: TRBJ2-7; DNA: TGCAGCGTTGAAGGAGCAGGCGACATCTCCTACGAGCAGTACTTC; CDR3: CSVEGAGDISYEQYF
V: TRBV27; D: .; size: .; J: TRBJ1-1; DNA: TGTGCCAGCAGTTGGGGGGGGCGCACTGAAGCTTACTTT; CDR3: CASSWGGRTEAYF
V: TRBV7-9; D: TRBD1; size: .; J: TRBJ1-6; DNA: TGTGCCAGCAGCTTATCTGAGACAGGGGTTTCACCCCTCCACTTT; CDR3: CASSLSETGVSPLHF
V: TRBV10-1; D: TRBD2; size: .; J: TRBJ2-3; DNA: TGCGCCAGCAGTGTTAATAGCGGGGGAGATACGCAGTATTTT; CDR3: CASSVNSGGDTQYF
V: TRBV7-2; D: .; size: once; J: TRBJ1-1; DNA: TGTGCCGGCGGCTTGGCGGTGGACGCTGGGGCTTTCTTT; CDR3: CAGGLAVDAGAFF
V: TRBV28; D: TRBD1; size: few; J: TRBJ2-3; DNA: TGTGCCAGCAGTTTTAAGACAGGGGGCGCGTTGGAGGCAACAGATACGCAGTATTTT; CDR3: CASSFKTGGALEATDTQYF
V: TRBV19; D: .; size: many; J: TRBJ2-3; DNA: TGTGCCAGTAGTACACTAGTGTCCTCCACAGATACGCAGTATTTT; CDR3: CASSTLVSSTDTQYF
V: TRBV9; D: .; size: many; J: TRBJ1-1; DNA: TGTGCCAGCAGCGATTCGAGCACTGAAGCTTTCTTT; CDR3: CASSDSSTEAFF
V: TRBV20-1; D: .; size: many; J: TRBJ2-7; DNA: TGCAGTGCTAGGCCATCTGTGGTTGCCTACGAGCAGTACTTC; CDR3: CSARPSVVAYEQYF
V: TRBV19; D: .; size: .; J: TRBJ1-5; DNA: TGTGCCAGTAGTACGGGGACTCGGGGGAGCAATCAGCCCCAGCATTTT; CDR3: CASSTGTRGSNQPQHF
V: TRBV9; D: .; size: many; J: TRBJ2-3; DNA: TGTGCCAGCAGCGTAGTAGCAAAAGGCACAGATACGCAGTATTTT; CDR3: CASSVVAKGTDTQYF
V: TRBV6-2/TRBV6-3; D: .; size: many; J: TRBJ1-1; DNA: TGTGCCAGCAGCCCCTTCAGGGGACCAAACACTGAAGCTTTCTTT; CDR3: CASSPFRGPNTEAFF
V: TRBV27; D: .; size: .; J: TRBJ2-5; DNA: TGTGCCAGCAGTTTCTGGGGGTCCCAAGAGACCCAGTACTTC; CDR3: CASSFWGSQETQYF
V: TRBV6-5; D: .; size: .; J: TRBJ1-5; DNA: TGTGCCAGCAGTTACACACGCGGAGAGCCCCAGCATTTT; CDR3: CASSYTRGEPQHF
V: TRBV15; D: .; size: .; J: TRBJ2-1; DNA: TGTGCCACCAGCGGGGACGAGGACCCGACCCTCTACAATGAGCAGTTCTTC; CDR3: CATSGDEDPTLYNEQFF
V: TRBV7-6; D: TRBD2; size: few; J: TRBJ2-2; DNA: TGTGCCAGCAGCTTAGCCCTCCGACTAGCGGGAGACACCGGGGAGCTGTTTTTT; CDR3: CASSLALRLAGDTGELFF
V: TRBV12-3/TRBV12-4; D: .; size: many; J: TRBJ2-3; DNA: TGTGCCAGCAGTCCCCCCGGTGGTGGGGGGACTAGCACAGATACGCAGTATTTT; CDR3: CASSPPGGGGTSTDTQYF
V: TRBV28; D: .; size: .; J: TRBJ1-5; DNA: TGTGCCAGCAGTTTACAGGCGGCCCAGCCCCAGCATTTT; CDR3: CASSLQAAQPQHF
V: TRBV19; D: .; size: .; J: TRBJ1-5; DNA: TGTGCCAGTAGTATCGACAGCCCTAGCAATCAGCCCCAGCATTTT; CDR3: CASSIDSPSNQPQHF
V: TRBV18; D: TRBD1; size: many; J: TRBJ2-3; DNA: TGTGCCAGCTCACCACCTAGGACAGGAGCAGATACGCAGTATTTT; CDR3: CASSPPRTGADTQYF
V: TRBV2; D: TRBD1; size: .; J: TRBJ2-3; DNA: TGTGCCAGCAGTCCCGGGACAGGGTTCGAAGATACGCAGTATTTT; CDR3: CASSPGTGFEDTQYF
V: TRBV7-6; D: .; size: .; J: TRBJ2-2; DNA: TGTGCCAGCAGCCGCCCGGGAGGGGAGCTGTTTTTT; CDR3: CASSRPGGELFF
V: TRBV30; D: TRBD1; size: few; J: TRBJ1-1; DNA: TGTGCCTGGACTGGCGGGGGCAGGGGGTGGACTGAAGCTTTCTTT; CDR3: CAWTGGGRGWTEAFF